The rows below give T cell receptor beta chains drawn from one sample of a study of T cell repertoires in cytomegalovirus infection. TCRdb reprocessed the reads via MiXCR and lists one record per CDR3 protein. The sample lists hundreds of thousands of distinct CDR3 sequences; approximately 8.9% were seen once. The sequenced material came from PBMCs. Source of these receptors: a human donor in good health (CMV status not recorded). Some clones in this sample may be carry-over from other donors' samples. Both conserved end residues are part of each CDR3. The D gene is left open where the match is weak. Rows may omit the clone size; those that give it use once, few, many or a size class.

d_call cdr3_length j_call v_call clone_size cdr3_aa cdr3_nt
TRBD1 15 TRBJ2-7 TRBV6-1 few CASSFDRGSGYEQYF TGTGCCAGTAGCTTTGACAGGGGGTCTGGTTACGAGCAGTACTTC
. 14 TRBJ2-1 TRBV3-1 many CASSQAGLYNEQFF TGTGCCAGCAGCCAAGCGGGACTTTACAATGAGCAGTTCTTC
TRBD2 13 TRBJ2-7 TRBV5-4 many CASSTGLAREQYF TGTGCCAGCAGCACCGGACTAGCGCGCGAGCAGTACTTC
. 13 TRBJ2-3 TRBV5-6 many CASSLASRDTQYF TGTGCCAGCAGCTTGGCCAGTAGGGATACGCAGTATTTT
. 13 TRBJ2-1 TRBV28 few CASSRRGYNEQFF TGTGCCAGCAGCCGCCGGGGATACAATGAGCAGTTCTTC
. 14 TRBJ1-1 TRBV20-1 many CSARVGAMNTEAFF TGCAGTGCTAGAGTCGGGGCTATGAACACTGAAGCTTTCTTT
TRBD2 20 TRBJ2-3 TRBV6-2/TRBV6-3 many CASSYARVAGGFTTTDTQYF TGTGCCAGCAGTTACGCGAGAGTAGCGGGGGGGTTTACGACGACAGATACGCAGTATTTT
TRBD2 15 TRBJ2-3 TRBV7-6 few CASSSRLAGASTQYF TGTGCCAGCAGCTCTCGACTAGCGGGGGCTTCGACGCAGTATTTT
TRBD2 18 TRBJ2-1 TRBV7-9 few CASSSGLAGGYLHNEQFF TGTGCCAGCAGCTCGGGACTAGCGGGGGGCTATCTCCACAATGAGCAGTTCTTC
. 16 TRBJ2-6 TRBV6-6 many CASSLGGVSGANVLTF TGTGCCAGCAGCCTAGGGGGTGTATCTGGGGCCAACGTCCTGACTTTC
. 15 TRBJ1-1 TRBV28 many CASSFRGGWGGEAFF TGTGCCAGCAGTTTCAGGGGTGGATGGGGAGGGGAAGCTTTCTTT
TRBD1 16 TRBJ2-1 TRBV10-3 . CAISPGRTGLSMEQFF TGTGCCATCAGCCCTGGGAGGACAGGGCTATCAATGGAGCAGTTCTTC
TRBD2 17 TRBJ2-1 TRBV28 . CASSATSGGPPYNEQFF TGTGCCAGCAGTGCGACTAGCGGGGGTCCCCCCTACAATGAGCAGTTCTTC
TRBD1 14 TRBJ2-5 TRBV7-2 many CASSFDRVGQTQYF TGTGCCAGCAGCTTCGACAGGGTAGGGCAGACCCAGTACTTC
TRBD2 16 TRBJ2-5 TRBV7-8 many CASSLAGRGAQETQYF TGTGCCAGCAGCTTAGCCGGGAGGGGAGCCCAAGAGACCCAGTACTTC
. 13 TRBJ1-2 TRBV5-6 many CASSTQGSGGYTF TGTGCCAGCAGCACGCAGGGGTCGGGTGGCTACACCTTC
. 15 TRBJ1-2 TRBV29-1 . CSVETIGEEGYGYTF TGCAGCGTTGAAACAATAGGAGAGGAGGGCTATGGCTACACCTTC
. 14 TRBJ1-2 TRBV7-2 many CASSLVAKGGGYTF TGTGCCAGCAGCTTAGTGGCCAAAGGTGGCGGCTACACCTTC
. 12 TRBJ2-1 TRBV5-1 few CASSALRNEQFF TGCGCCAGCAGCGCCTTGAGGAATGAGCAGTTCTTC
. 13 TRBJ2-3 TRBV10-3 medium-sized CAISETVTDTQYF TGTGCCATCAGTGAGACAGTCACAGATACGCAGTATTTT
. 14 TRBJ1-2 TRBV28 many CASSPGDRIYGYTF TGTGCCAGCAGCCCGGGCGACAGAATCTATGGCTACACCTTC
TRBD1 14 TRBJ1-1 TRBV20-1 few CSARDRGQNTEAFF TGCAGTGCGCGGGACAGGGGGCAGAACACTGAAGCTTTCTTT
. 15 TRBJ2-3 TRBV5-1 . CASSLEAPSTDTQYF TGCGCCAGCAGCTTGGAGGCTCCAAGCACAGATACGCAGTATTTT
. 13 TRBJ1-1 TRBV7-9 many CASSFDGGTEAFF TGTGCCAGCAGCTTTGATGGGGGCACTGAAGCTTTCTTT
. 13 TRBJ1-2 TRBV12-3/TRBV12-4 many CASSLASGNGYTF TGTGCCAGCAGTTTGGCGTCAGGCAATGGCTACACCTTC
. 17 TRBJ2-1 TRBV13 many CASSLGRVPENYNEQFF TGTGCCAGCAGCTTAGGCCGTGTACCGGAAAACTACAATGAGCAGTTCTTC
. 12 TRBJ2-1 TRBV12-3/TRBV12-4 many CASSAVDNEQFF TGTGCCAGCAGCGCTGTCGACAATGAGCAGTTCTTC
. 14 TRBJ1-6 TRBV20-1 . CSARNSFYNSPLHF TGCAGTGCTAGAAACAGTTTCTATAATTCACCCCTCCACTTT
TRBD2 18 TRBJ2-5 TRBV5-6 . CASSLTTSGTWRGETQYF TGTGCCAGCAGCTTGACCACTAGCGGTACCTGGCGGGGGGAGACCCAGTACTTC
TRBD2 13 TRBJ2-3 TRBV28 many CASSLPITGGQYF TGTGCCAGCAGTTTACCAATAACGGGGGGGCAGTATTTT
. 14 TRBJ2-1 TRBV13 . CASSLLAPDNEQFF TGTGCCAGCAGCTTGCTGGCTCCCGACAATGAGCAGTTCTTC
. 15 TRBJ2-5 TRBV20-1 few CSARSAGNFQETQYF TGCAGTGCTAGAAGCGCGGGGAACTTTCAAGAGACCCAGTACTTC
. 15 TRBJ1-2 TRBV6-1 many CASSPARQGIYGYTF TGTGCCAGCTCCCCGGCCCGGCAGGGGATCTATGGCTACACCTTC
. 14 TRBJ2-3 TRBV20-1 many CSAPRGGNTDTQYF TGCAGTGCTCCCCGAGGGGGGAACACAGATACGCAGTATTTT
. 14 TRBJ2-3 TRBV2 . CASLPSEAADTQYF TGTGCCAGCCTTCCTTCTGAAGCGGCAGATACGCAGTATTTT
. 13 TRBJ1-5 TRBV29-1 . CSVGDSHNQPQHF TGCAGCGTTGGTGACAGCCACAATCAGCCCCAGCATTTT
. 16 TRBJ2-4 TRBV6-5 . CASSSGTSLAKNIQYF TGTGCCAGCAGTTCCGGAACAAGTTTAGCCAAAAACATTCAGTACTTC